The 21 T cell receptor beta chains in this list originate from one sample, sequenced in a study of T cells in Graves' hyperthyroidism and ophthalmopathy. RNA transcripts yielded amplified TCR beta CDR3 regions. The HTBI primer set was used in a first-round RT-PCR of the TCR CDR3. Via MiXCR, TCRdb re-called the multiplex PCR reads, giving one row per CDR3 protein. The sample yields about 610,000 distinct CDR3 sequences, under 15% seen once. Sample: blood. The source is a woman in her thirties or forties with Graves' ophthalmopathy.

This rearrangement joins TRBV7-9 to TRBJ1-2, with D possibly being TRBD1 (5 bases). Looked up from germline, CDR1 is SEHNR and CDR2 is FQNEAQ (reference sequence). The CDR3 loop spans 14 amino acids. Trimming left V 4 bases short and J 3 bases short, with 12 bases between. CDR3 sequence (DNA): TGTGCCAGCAGCTGGGGGACCCACGACTATGGCTACACCTTC. Amino acid sequence: CASSWGTHDYGYTF.

This clonotype came up many times. The V call is TRBV20-1, the J call TRBJ1-5; unclear D gene. V lost 6 bases to trimming and J lost 6 bases, with 12 bases between them. This CDR3 comprises 12 residues. Per the germline V gene, CDR1 is DFQATT and CDR2 is SNEGSKA (reference sequence). CDR3 DNA sequence: TGCAGTGCCAGTCGGCGGGGTCAGCCCCAGCATTTT. Translation gives CSASRRGQPQHF.

This chain connects TRBV5-6 to TRBJ2-6; 7 nucleotides agree with TRBD2. J was trimmed by 0 bases and V by 0 bases; bases with no gene match: 6. The CDR3 contains 18 residues. The germline gives CDR1 SGHDT, CDR2 YYEEEE. The CDR3 sequence is CASSLGTGRVSGANVLTF. DNA of the CDR3: TGTGCCAGCAGCTTGGGGACTGGGAGGGTCTCTGGGGCCAACGTCCTGACTTTC.

This clonotype has a count of ten or more. This sequence joins TRBV6-5 and TRBJ1-5; D is unresolved. V was cut by 5 bases and J by 3 bases, with 11 bases left in between. Germline CDR1 is MNHEY and CDR2 is SVGAGI. This CDR3 is built from 14 residues. CDR3 loop: CASSLDGFNQPQHF. The DNA for the CDR3 is TGTGCCAGCAGTCTGGACGGCTTCAATCAGCCCCAGCATTTT.

At least ten counts were recorded for this clonotype. The genes are TRBV7-9 and TRBJ2-1; 9 nucleotides match TRBD2. CDR1 SEHNR and CDR2 FQNEAQ come from the germline V gene (reference sequence). The V and J ends lost 6 bases and 4 bases, in that order; junction bases with no gene match: 1. CDR3 length: 13 residues. CDR3 sequence: CASRSGGYNEQFF. CDR3 coding DNA: TGTGCCAGCAGAAGCGGGGGGTACAATGAGCAGTTCTTC.

This clonotype has ten or more counts. This chain links TRBV5-1 with TRBJ2-7, with 8 positions matching TRBD1. Germline CDR1 reads SGHRS; CDR2 reads YFSETQ. The V segment lost 2 bases and the J segment 7 bases; nucleotides outside the gene matches: 5. The CDR3 loop spans 13 amino acids. CDR3 nucleotide sequence: TGCGCCAGCAGCTTTCCCAGGGGGCGAGAGCAGTACTTC. Translating it yields CASSFPRGREQYF.

In this sample, this clonotype turned up many times. The chain carries TRBV9 and TRBJ2-5, with D unclear. V lost 3 bases, J lost 0 bases, and 9 bases lay in between. This CDR3 spans 14 amino acids. Germline loops: CDR1 SGDLS, CDR2 YYNGEE. CDR3 sequence (DNA): TGTGCCAGCAGCGCCGGGCCAAACCAAGAGACCCAGTACTTC. Protein: CASSAGPNQETQYF.

This clonotype occurred many times. CDR3 in DNA: TGTGCCAGCAGTCGGGGCGAGCAGTACTTC. This encodes CASSRGEQYF. V usage is TRBV28 and J usage is TRBJ2-7; D perhaps matches TRBD2 (5 bases). This CDR3 is built from 10 residues. Germline V gene sequence: CDR1 MDHEN, CDR2 SYDVKM. V was cut by 5 bases and J by 6 bases, with 5 bases left in between.

This clonotype has a count of ten or more. The chain is built from TRBV28 and TRBJ1-2; 8 nucleotides align to TRBD1. CDR1 and CDR2 (germline): MDHEN, SYDVKM. V was pared by 5 bases and J by 4 bases, with 6 bases of the junction left unmatched. This CDR3 has 14 amino acids. The CDR3 sequence is CASSRGQVGYGYTF. Written as DNA, the CDR3 is TGTGCCAGCAGTAGGGGACAGGTGGGCTATGGCTACACCTTC.

This clonotype was detected many times. V and J are TRBV28 and TRBJ2-5; D might be TRBD1 (6 bases). Germline V gives CDR1 MDHEN, CDR2 SYDVKM. This CDR3 has 15 amino acids. The germline V and J ends were trimmed by 3 bases and 3 bases, with 14 bases remaining between them. Here the CDR3 reads CASSFRDTREETQYF. The CDR3 DNA reads TGTGCCAGCAGTTTTAGGGACACCCGAGAAGAGACCCAGTACTTC.

This clonotype was counted ten times or more. CDR3 DNA: TGTGCCAGCTCGCGTAGTACAGGGGACCAAGAGACCCAGTACTTC. This translates into CASSRSTGDQETQYF. This chain links TRBV18 with TRBJ2-5; 7 positions match TRBD1. V lost 6 bases to trimming and J lost 0 bases; unmatched junction nucleotides: 7. Looked up from germline, CDR1 is KGHSH and CDR2 is LQKENI. The CDR3 has 15 residues.

This clonotype has a count of ten or more. The chain has TRBV6-2 or TRBV6-3 and TRBJ1-2; unclear D gene. Germline loops: CDR1 MNHEY, CDR2 SVGEGT. Trimming pared 6 bases from V and 2 bases from J, leaving 13 bases between. The CDR3 spans 14 residues. The CDR3 sequence: CASRQGWENYGYTF. In nucleotides, the CDR3 is TGTGCCAGCAGACAAGGTTGGGAGAACTATGGCTACACCTTC.

This chain connects TRBV11-3 to TRBJ2-7; D unclear. V was cut by 7 bases and J by 3 bases, with 13 bases left in between. The CDR3 runs to 13 residues. CDR1 and CDR2 from the germline V gene are SGHNT and YENEEA. The CDR3 DNA sequence: TGTGCCAGCACCAGCCCGAGTGGCTACGAGCAGTACTTC. Translated, it gives CASTSPSGYEQYF.

This clonotype came up many times. V and J are TRBV27 and TRBJ1-1, with D uncertain. Germline V CDR1 and CDR2: MNHEY, SMNVEV (reference sequence). V was trimmed by 5 bases and J by 1 base, leaving 14 bases between them. CDR3 size: 15 residues. In nucleotides, the CDR3 is TGTGCCAGCAGTCCCCTCGCCGGTTGGAACACTGAAGCTTTCTTT. Amino acid sequence: CASSPLAGWNTEAFF.

This clonotype was detected ten times or more. The chain is built from TRBV19 and TRBJ1-5, with D hard to call. In germline, CDR1 is LNHDA, CDR2 SQIVND (reference sequence). CDR3 length equals 13 residues. Between the trimmed V and J ends, which lost 3 bases and 5 bases, there was a span of 8 bases. The CDR3 spells CASSIYGYQPQHF. Here the CDR3 DNA reads TGTGCCAGTAGTATTTACGGGTATCAGCCCCAGCATTTT.

In this sample, this clonotype turned up many times. The CDR3 DNA reads as TGTGCCAGCTCACCACCCTCCGGACAGGGTTCAACTGGGGCCAACGTCCTGACTTTC. It specifies CASSPPSGQGSTGANVLTF. The rearrangement uses TRBV18 and TRBJ2-6; 8 bases match TRBD1. Germline V gene lookup returns CDR1 KGHSH and CDR2 LQKENI. The CDR3 has 19 residues. Germline trimming cut 0 bases from V and 2 bases from J; bases unmatched to any gene: 9.

The rearrangement joins TRBV20-1 to TRBJ2-5, with D maybe TRBD1 (6 bases). CDR3 length: 12 amino acids. Germline V CDR1 and CDR2: DFQATT, SNEGSKA (reference sequence). Trimming took 6 bases from V and 4 from J, leaving 12 bases between them. CDR3 region: CSAGPGAETQYF. The CDR3, as DNA: TGCAGTGCCGGACCAGGGGCAGAGACCCAGTACTTC.

The table lists this clonotype with many counts. The chain combines TRBV6-5 with TRBJ1-1, with 7 nucleotides matching TRBD1. The CDR3 length is 12 residues. Germline loops: CDR1 MNHEY, CDR2 SVGAGI. Losses at the gene ends were 2 bases for V and 10 bases for J; bases not matched to a gene: 4. For the CDR3, the DNA is TGTGCCAGCAGTTACGAGGGGGCAATAGCTTTCTTT. It yields the protein CASSYEGAIAFF.

This clonotype was counted ten times or more. The rearrangement uses TRBV28 and TRBJ2-5; D remains ambiguous. The ends were cut back, 5 bases at V and 9 bases at J, with 1 base in the middle. This CDR3 is built from 8 residues. Germline values: CDR1 MDHEN, CDR2 SYDVKM. The CDR3 nucleotides are TGTGCCAGCAGTGCCCAGTACTTC. Residues: CASSAQYF.

The chain employs TRBV19 and TRBJ1-5, with D possibly TRBD1 on 6 matching bases. Trimming pared 6 bases from V and 2 bases from J, leaving 14 bases between. The length of the CDR3 is 15 residues. The germline CDR1 and CDR2 sequences are LNHDA and SQIVND (reference sequence). As DNA, the CDR3 is TGTGCCAGTAGCCGCGGACAGTCTGGCAATCAGCCCCAGCATTTT. As protein: CASSRGQSGNQPQHF.

This clonotype appeared many times. The genes are TRBV15 and TRBJ2-7; 9 nucleotides line up with TRBD1. Trimming at V came to 2 bases and at J to 3 bases, leaving 2 bases not matched to a gene. The CDR3 is made up of 14 amino acids. Germline V gives CDR1 LNHNV, CDR2 YYDKDF (reference sequence). CDR3 sequence reads: CATSRQGQGYEQYF. The CDR3 DNA is TGTGCCACCAGCAGACAGGGACAGGGCTACGAGCAGTACTTC. Full variable domain (remainder filled in from reference TRBV15 and TRBJ2-7): DAMVIQNPRYQVTQFGKPVTLSCSQTLNHNVMYWYQQKSSQAPKLLFHYYDKDFNNEADTPDNFQSRRPNTSFCFLDIRSPGLGDTAMYLCATSRQGQGYEQYFGPGTRLTVT.